Sequencing of this T cell receptor beta chain was carried out in a study of T cells in Graves' hyperthyroidism and ophthalmopathy. V lost 3 bases to trimming and J lost 4 bases, with 9 bases between them. The CDR3 totals 14 residues. Germline loops: CDR1 LNHDA, CDR2 SQIVND (reference sequence). This clonotype was counted a few times. Researchers amplified the TCR beta CDR3 regions from RNA transcripts. First-round RT-PCR with HTBI primers amplified the TCR CDR3 region. MiXCR, applied by TCRdb to the multiplex PCR reads, yields one record per CDR3 protein. The sample contains around 340,000 distinct CDR3 sequences, 15% to 20% of which appear only once.

This chain connects TRBV19 to TRBJ2-2, with no clear D. Sequenced input: blood. The clonotype comes from a young man with Graves' hyperthyroidism. CDR3 nucleotides: TGTGCCAGTAGTATCTCCCCTTTCACCGGGGAGCTGTTTTTT. As protein: CASSISPFTGELFF. The full variable domain, its missing parts supplied by reference TRBV19 and TRBJ2-2, is DGGITQSPKYLFRKEGQNVTLSCEQNLNHDAMYWYRQDPGQGLRLIYYSQIVNDFQKGDIAEGYSVSREKKESFPLTVTSAQKNPTAFYLCASSISPFTGELFFGEGSRLTVL.